This entry lists 26 T cell receptor beta chains sequenced from one sample in a study of T cell changes during pregnancy in multiple sclerosis. Method: immunoSEQ multiplex PCR; TCRdb's copy keeps in-frame clones and lacks some. Here the sample spans around 21,000 clones, around nine tenths being singletons. The specimen comprised CD8+ T cells from peripheral blood mononuclear cells, sampled in the first trimester of pregnancy. These TCRs come from a female donor with multiple sclerosis, enrolled in a pregnancy study.

The chain recombines TRBV27 with TRBJ2-5; D is unclear. The V gene lost 5 bases and the J gene lost 3 bases, with 10 bases spanning the gap. Looked up from germline, CDR1 is MNHEY and CDR2 is SMNVEV (reference sequence). The CDR3 loop spans 13 amino acids. The CDR3 sequence: CASSPYAEETQYF. DNA for the CDR3: TGTGCCAGCAGTCCGTATGCAGAAGAGACCCAGTACTTC.

The chain is built from TRBV29-1 and TRBJ2-1, with 7 bases matching TRBD1. Trimming removed 5 bases from V and 1 base from J; junction bases left unmatched: 8. Germline values: CDR1 SQVTM, CDR2 ANQGSEA. The CDR3 extends over 15 amino acids. The DNA of the CDR3 is TGCAGCGTTTACCGGGACAGAGATTCCTACAATGAGCAGTTCTTC. Translating it yields CSVYRDRDSYNEQFF.

This clone was observed once. The chain employs TRBV4-2 and TRBJ1-2, with D possibly TRBD1 on 5 matching bases. Germline CDR1 LGHNA, CDR2 YNFKEQ. This CDR3 is built from 15 residues. The V end was cut by 0 bases, the J end by 2 bases, with 10 bases between. CDR3 DNA sequence: TGTGCCAGCAGCCAAGATTGGCAGGGAAACTATGGCTACACCTTC. As protein: CASSQDWQGNYGYTF.

The rearrangement uses TRBV9 and TRBJ1-2; TRBD1 aligns across 11 bases. Trimming at V came to 0 bases and at J to 6 bases, leaving 1 base not matched to a gene. CDR1 and CDR2 (germline): SGDLS, YYNGEE. The CDR3 extends over 14 amino acids. Here the CDR3 DNA reads TGTGCCAGCAGCGTAGGGGACAGGGGGGATGGCTACACCTTC. It encodes CASSVGDRGDGYTF.

The V gene is TRBV7-2, the J gene TRBJ2-1; tentatively, D is TRBD2 (5 bases). The V end was cut by 2 bases, the J end by 8 bases, with 10 bases between. Germline V gives CDR1 SGHTA, CDR2 FQGNSA. The CDR3 is made up of 13 amino acids. The DNA of the CDR3 is TGTGCCAGCAGCTTACTACTAGTTCATGAGCAGTTCTTC. It codes for CASSLLLVHEQFF.

CDR3 coding DNA: TGTGCCAGCAGCTCCAGGGGGAGGACCTACGAGCAGTACTTC. Its translation is CASSSRGRTYEQYF. The chain recombines TRBV5-6 with TRBJ2-7, with a weak D call TRBD1 (7 bases). In germline, CDR1 is SGHDT, CDR2 YYEEEE. CDR3 length: 14 residues. Trimming removed 3 bases at V and 2 bases at J, with 12 bases between.

This chain joins TRBV28 and TRBJ2-6; 7 nucleotides line up with TRBD1. There are 16 residues in the CDR3. Germline V gene sequence: CDR1 MDHEN, CDR2 SYDVKM. With 5 bases clipped from V and 0 bases from J, the junction kept 4 bases outside the gene matches. The CDR3 DNA reads TGTGCCAGCAGTCTCGACAGGGTCTCTGGGGCCAACGTCCTGACTTTC. It yields the protein CASSLDRVSGANVLTF.

The V call is TRBV10-3, the J call TRBJ2-1, with a possible D match to TRBD2 (5 bases). The germline gives CDR1 ENHRY, CDR2 SYGVKD. CDR3 length equals 13 residues. The germline V and J ends were trimmed by 2 bases and 9 bases, with 11 bases remaining between them. Here the CDR3 reads CAISEVGRGEQFF. CDR3 DNA: TGTGCCATCAGTGAGGTAGGGAGAGGTGAGCAGTTCTTC.

The chain employs TRBV4-3 and TRBJ1-1; the D is unclear. Deletions cut 0 bases from V and 0 bases from J, with 8 bases between. CDR3 size: 15 residues. Germline CDR1 LGHNA, CDR2 YSLEER. The DNA of the CDR3 is TGCGCCAGCAGCCAAGATACGGTCATGAACACTGAAGCTTTCTTT. Protein: CASSQDTVMNTEAFF.

V usage is TRBV28 and J usage is TRBJ2-3, with D tentatively TRBD2 (6 bases). V was clipped by 4 bases and J by 0 bases, with 17 bases between them. Germline CDR1 MDHEN, CDR2 SYDVKM. This CDR3 is built from 17 residues. The CDR3 reads CASSYSVSGLSTDTQYF. In DNA form, the CDR3 reads TGTGCCAGCAGTTATTCCGTGAGCGGGCTGAGCACAGATACGCAGTATTTT.

The gene calls are TRBV29-1 and TRBJ2-4; D possibly corresponds to TRBD1 (7 bases). This CDR3 contains 17 residues. In germline, CDR1 is SQVTM, CDR2 ANQGSEA. Trimming stripped 2 bases from V and 0 bases from J, with 17 bases between. As DNA, the CDR3 is TGCAGCGTTGAATGGGCAGGGGGGTTCCTAGCCAAAAACATTCAGTACTTC. This codes for CSVEWAGGFLAKNIQYF. Supplemented by reference TRBV29-1 and TRBJ2-4, the full variable domain reads SAVISQKPSRDICQRGTSLTIQCQVDSQVTMMFWYRQQPGQSLTLIATANQGSEATYESGFVIDKFPISRPNLTFSTLTVSNMSPEDSSIYLCSVEWAGGFLAKNIQYFGAGTRLSVL.

This sequence joins TRBV5-1 and TRBJ2-2, with D tentatively TRBD1 (5 bases). Trimming removed 0 bases from V and 1 base from J, with 10 bases in between. The CDR3 is 16 residues long. Per germline, CDR1 SGHRS and CDR2 YFSETQ. CDR3: CASSLGQGRNTGELFF. In nucleotides, the CDR3 is TGCGCCAGCAGCTTGGGGCAGGGTAGGAACACCGGGGAGCTGTTTTTT.

This clone is a singleton in its sample. V gene TRBV14 combines with J gene TRBJ2-1; D is ambiguous. The V gene's germline CDR1 is SGHDN and CDR2 FVKESK. The CDR3 contains 15 residues. The germline V and J ends were trimmed by 7 bases and 2 bases, with 15 bases remaining between them. CDR3 in amino acids: CASTSSLLPYNEQFF. CDR3 DNA sequence: TGTGCCAGCACCTCTAGTCTCCTACCCTACAATGAGCAGTTCTTC.

V is TRBV2 and J is TRBJ2-4, with TRBD1 matching over 8 bases. The CDR3 spans 17 residues. CDR1 is SNHLY and CDR2 is FYNNEI in the germline V gene. The V and J ends lost 0 bases and 1 base, in that order; junction bases with no gene match: 5. CDR3 sequence reads: CASSEARWTGAKNIQYF. CDR3 nucleotide sequence: TGTGCCAGCAGTGAAGCGCGTTGGACAGGGGCCAAAAACATTCAGTACTTC.

This clone was recorded only once. The chain couples TRBV27 to TRBJ1-5; D remains unclear. Trimming pared 5 bases from V and 5 bases from J, leaving 10 bases between. Per the germline V gene, CDR1 is MNHEY and CDR2 is SMNVEV (reference sequence). The CDR3 contains 13 residues. The CDR3 nucleotides are TGTGCCAGCAGTCCCTCCTCTGATCAGCCCCAGCATTTT. This encodes CASSPSSDQPQHF.

The rearrangement joins TRBV28 to TRBJ2-6; tentative D call: TRBD2 (5 bases). Trimming shortened V by 6 bases and J by 2 bases, and 8 bases separated the two germline ends. CDR1 MDHEN and CDR2 SYDVKM come from the germline V gene. This CDR3 is 14 amino acids long. This CDR3 reads CASRRTPGANVLTF. The CDR3 nucleotides are TGTGCCAGCAGGAGGACTCCTGGGGCCAACGTCCTGACTTTC.

This clone has just one count. The chain combines TRBV19 with TRBJ1-3; D is ambiguous. Per the germline V gene, CDR1 is LNHDA and CDR2 is SQIVND (reference sequence). The CDR3 covers 14 residues. The V gene lost 1 base and the J gene lost 1 base, with 5 bases spanning the gap. CDR3 amino acids: CASSIAGSGNTIYF. CDR3 coding DNA: TGTGCCAGTAGTATAGCGGGGTCTGGAAACACCATATATTTT.

The V call is TRBV5-1, the J call TRBJ2-4, with D uncertain. The CDR3 sequence is 19 residues long. Germline values: CDR1 SGHRS, CDR2 YFSETQ. V lost 0 bases and J lost 1, with 20 bases in between. CDR3 nucleotides: TGCGCCAGCAGCTTGGGACGAATAATCATCCCCGGGGCCAAAAACATTCAGTACTTC. Translating it yields CASSLGRIIIPGAKNIQYF. Supplemented by reference TRBV5-1 and TRBJ2-4, the full variable domain reads KAGVTQTPRYLIKTRGQQVTLSCSPISGHRSVSWYQQTPGQGLQFLFEYFSETQRNKGNFPGRFSGRQFSNSRSEMNVSTLELGDSALYLCASSLGRIIIPGAKNIQYFGAGTRLSVL.

This clone was recorded once. The rearrangement links TRBV4-1 to TRBJ1-1, with a possible D match to TRBD1 (5 bases). The V gene lost 7 bases and the J gene lost 9 bases, with 18 bases spanning the gap. The CDR3 is 13 amino acids. CDR1 and CDR2 from the germline V gene are MGHRA and YSYEKL. CDR3 in amino acids: CASMGGGGLKAFF. CDR3 bases: TGCGCCAGCATGGGTGGGGGGGGGTTAAAAGCTTTCTTT.

This clone is large by share. The chain carries TRBV15 and TRBJ2-1; a weak D match, TRBD2 (5 bases). V dropped 0 bases and J dropped 6 bases, with 18 bases sitting between them. CDR1 LNHNV and CDR2 YYDKDF come from the germline V gene (reference sequence). The CDR3 extends over 17 amino acids. In DNA, the CDR3 is TGTGCCACCAGCAGAGACCCGGAGGTGACTTGGGGCAATGAGCAGTTCTTC. Its translation is CATSRDPEVTWGNEQFF. The full variable domain, its missing parts supplied by reference TRBV15 and TRBJ2-1, is DAMVIQNPRYQVTQFGKPVTLSCSQTLNHNVMYWYQQKSSQAPKLLFHYYDKDFNNEADTPDNFQSRRPNTSFCFLDIRSPGLGDTAMYLCATSRDPEVTWGNEQFFGPGTRLTVL.

Only one count was recorded for this clone. The chain joins TRBV5-1 to TRBJ2-3, with 10 bases fitting TRBD2. This CDR3 comprises 17 residues. Germline loops: CDR1 SGHRS, CDR2 YFSETQ. V lost 1 base and J lost 5; bases outside the gene matches: 10. CDR3 loop: CASSLQWPLAGVDTQYF. CDR3 nucleotides: TGCGCCAGCAGCTTGCAGTGGCCTCTAGCGGGAGTAGATACGCAGTATTTT.

The chain carries TRBV25-1 and TRBJ2-7, with 9 bases that match TRBD2. CDR1 is MGHDK and CDR2 is SYGVNS in the germline V gene. J was trimmed by 6 bases and V by 6 bases; bases with no gene match: 12. The CDR3 totals 15 residues. CDR3 sequence: CASRDGSGSPPEQYF. The CDR3 DNA is TGTGCCAGCAGGGACGGTAGCGGGAGCCCCCCCGAGCAGTACTTC.

This rearrangement joins TRBV13 to TRBJ2-1; TRBD1 is a possible D gene (5 bases). Germline loops: CDR1 PRHDT, CDR2 FYEKMQ (reference sequence). V gave up 4 bases and J gave up 0 bases, with 16 bases separating them. The CDR3 covers 17 residues. CDR3 DNA: TGTGCCAGCAGCTCCGAGGACACCCTTCGCTCCTACAATGAGCAGTTCTTC. This codes for CASSSEDTLRSYNEQFF.

The chain uses TRBV5-6 and TRBJ2-7, with 10 bases that match TRBD2. Germline V gene lookup returns CDR1 SGHDT and CDR2 YYEEEE. The CDR3 extends over 14 amino acids. V was clipped by 3 bases and J by 2 bases; unmatched bases: 2. As DNA, the CDR3 is TGTGCCAGCAGCTCGGGGACTAGCGCCTACGAGCAGTACTTC. Translation gives CASSSGTSAYEQYF.

The chain couples TRBV19 to TRBJ2-1; unclear D gene. Trimming left V 3 bases short and J 4 bases short, with 7 bases between. The CDR3 extends over 13 amino acids. CDR1 and CDR2 from the germline V gene are LNHDA and SQIVND (reference sequence). CDR3 bases: TGTGCCAGTAGTATGGGCCTTTACAATGAGCAGTTCTTC. This sequence encodes CASSMGLYNEQFF.

The chain links TRBV7-9 to TRBJ2-2; D is perhaps TRBD1 (6 bases). The V end lost 5 bases, the J end lost 4 bases, and 8 bases lay between the germline ends. CDR3 size: 13 residues. In germline, CDR1 is SEHNR, CDR2 FQNEAQ (reference sequence). The CDR3, as DNA: TGTGCCAGCAGCCAAGGGGGCACCGGGGAGCTGTTTTTT. It specifies CASSQGGTGELFF.